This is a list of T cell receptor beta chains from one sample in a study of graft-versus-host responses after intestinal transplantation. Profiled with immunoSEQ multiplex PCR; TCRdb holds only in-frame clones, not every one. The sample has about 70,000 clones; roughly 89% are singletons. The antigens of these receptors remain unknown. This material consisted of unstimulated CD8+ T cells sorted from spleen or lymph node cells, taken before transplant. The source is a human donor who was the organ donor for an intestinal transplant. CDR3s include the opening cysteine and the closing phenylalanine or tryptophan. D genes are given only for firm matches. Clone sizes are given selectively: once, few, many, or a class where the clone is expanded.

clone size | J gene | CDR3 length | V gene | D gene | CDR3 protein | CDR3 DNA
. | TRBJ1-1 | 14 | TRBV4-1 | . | CASSQVLVNTEAFF | TGCGCCAGCAGCCAAGTGTTAGTGAACACTGAAGCTTTCTTT
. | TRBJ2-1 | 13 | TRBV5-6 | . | CASVLTGYNEQFF | TGTGCCAGCGTCCTCACTGGCTACAATGAGCAGTTCTTC
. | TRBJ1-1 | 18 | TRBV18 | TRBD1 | CASSPAGQTYTMNTEAFF | TGTGCCAGCTCACCCGCGGGACAGACATACACGATGAACACTGAAGCTTTCTTT
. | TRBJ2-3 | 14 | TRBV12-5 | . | CASGLHSFTDTQYF | TGTGCTAGTGGTTTGCACTCCTTCACAGATACGCAGTATTTT
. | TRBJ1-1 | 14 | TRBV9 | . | CASSVYAEDLEAFF | TGTGCCAGCAGCGTATACGCGGAAGACCTAGAAGCTTTCTTT
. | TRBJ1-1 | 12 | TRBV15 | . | CATSAVPSEAFF | TGTGCCACCAGCGCGGTACCATCTGAAGCTTTCTTT
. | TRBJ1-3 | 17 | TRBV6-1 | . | CASSDLDRILSGNTIYF | TGTGCCAGCAGTGATCTGGACAGAATTCTCTCTGGAAACACCATATATTTT
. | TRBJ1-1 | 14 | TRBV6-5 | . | CASSYLSVNTEAFF | TGTGCCAGCAGTTACCTTTCAGTGAACACTGAAGCTTTCTTT
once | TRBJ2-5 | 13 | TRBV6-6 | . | CASHPGTQETQYF | TGTGCCAGCCATCCGGGTACCCAAGAGACCCAGTACTTC
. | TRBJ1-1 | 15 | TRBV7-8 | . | CASSLAAGVNTEAFF | TGTGCCAGCAGCTTAGCCGCGGGGGTGAACACTGAAGCTTTCTTT
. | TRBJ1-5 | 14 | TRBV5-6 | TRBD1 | CASSSGQGAQPQHF | TGTGCCAGCAGTTCCGGACAGGGGGCACAGCCCCAGCATTTT
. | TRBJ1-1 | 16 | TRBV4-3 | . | CASSQDREIRNTEAFF | TGCGCCAGCAGCCAAGATAGGGAGATCAGAAACACTGAAGCTTTCTTT
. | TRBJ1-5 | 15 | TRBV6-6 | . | CASSTRDSVNQPQHF | TGTGCCAGCAGTACTCGGGACTCAGTCAATCAGCCCCAGCATTTT
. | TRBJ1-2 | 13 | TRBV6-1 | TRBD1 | CASTWDRGDGYTF | TGTGCCAGCACGTGGGACAGGGGGGATGGCTACACCTTC
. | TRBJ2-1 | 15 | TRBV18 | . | CASSPVAQGHNEQFF | TGTGCCAGCTCCCCCGTTGCCCAGGGCCACAATGAGCAGTTCTTC
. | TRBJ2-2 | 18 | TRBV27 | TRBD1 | CASIIRRDRISNTGELFF | TGTGCCAGCATAATCCGCCGGGACAGAATATCGAACACCGGGGAGCTGTTTTTT
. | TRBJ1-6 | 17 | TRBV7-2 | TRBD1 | CASSFPRRTGPNSPLHF | TGTGCCAGCAGCTTTCCCCGTCGGACAGGGCCGAATTCACCCCTCCACTTT
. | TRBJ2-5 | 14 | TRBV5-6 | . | CASTPVERQETQYF | TGTGCCAGCACCCCAGTCGAGCGGCAAGAGACCCAGTACTTC
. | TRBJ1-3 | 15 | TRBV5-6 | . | CASLSRVFSGNTIYF | TGTGCCAGCCTTTCGAGGGTCTTTTCTGGAAACACCATATATTTT
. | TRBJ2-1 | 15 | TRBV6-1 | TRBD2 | CASSEDSGDYNEQFF | TGTGCCAGCAGTGAAGACAGCGGGGACTACAATGAGCAGTTCTTC
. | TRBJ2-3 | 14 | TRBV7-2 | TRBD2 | CASSFGGGRDTQYF | TGTGCCAGCAGCTTCGGCGGGGGAAGAGATACGCAGTATTTT
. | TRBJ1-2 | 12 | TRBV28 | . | CASSPAGYGYTF | TGTGCCAGCAGCCCAGCGGGGTACGGCTACACCTTC
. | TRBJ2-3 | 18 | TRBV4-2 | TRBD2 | CASSQDLAGGVGASSQYF | TGTGCCAGCAGCCAAGATCTAGCGGGGGGCGTCGGTGCTTCTTCGCAGTATTTT
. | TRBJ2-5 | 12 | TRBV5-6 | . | CASSSYQETQYF | TGTGCCAGCAGCTCCTACCAAGAGACCCAGTACTTC
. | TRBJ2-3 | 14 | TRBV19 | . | CASSIIGSTDTQYF | TGTGCCAGTAGTATTATCGGGAGCACAGATACGCAGTATTTT
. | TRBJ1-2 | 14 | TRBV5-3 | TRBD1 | CARSSPDRVYGYTF | TGTGCCAGAAGCTCCCCGGACAGGGTATATGGCTACACCTTC
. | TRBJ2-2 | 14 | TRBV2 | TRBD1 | CASLGTENTGELFF | TGTGCCAGCCTTGGGACAGAGAACACCGGGGAGCTGTTTTTT
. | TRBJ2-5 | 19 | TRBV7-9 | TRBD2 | CASSLEGSGPLMGQETQYF | TGTGCCAGCAGCTTAGAGGGTAGCGGGCCACTGATGGGGCAAGAGACCCAGTACTTC
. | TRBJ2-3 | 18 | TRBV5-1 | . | CASSFLFLDGTSTDTQYF | TGCGCCAGCAGCTTCCTTTTCTTGGACGGGACTAGCACAGATACGCAGTATTTT
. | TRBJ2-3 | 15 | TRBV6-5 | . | CASSSNWGDADTQYF | TGTGCCAGCAGTTCCAACTGGGGGGACGCAGATACGCAGTATTTT
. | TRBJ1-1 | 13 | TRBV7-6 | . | CASSLGEFTEAFF | TGTGCCAGCAGCTTGGGAGAATTCACTGAAGCTTTCTTT
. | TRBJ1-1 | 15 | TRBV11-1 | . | CASSLVEGLGTEAFF | TGTGCCAGCAGCTTAGTAGAGGGTTTGGGCACTGAAGCTTTCTTT
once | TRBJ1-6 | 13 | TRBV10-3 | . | CAISDSYNSPLHF | TGTGCCATTTCCGACAGTTATAATTCACCCCTCCACTTT
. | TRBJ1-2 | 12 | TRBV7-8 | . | CASSPRKEGYTF | TGTGCCAGCAGCCCTAGAAAGGAAGGCTACACCTTC
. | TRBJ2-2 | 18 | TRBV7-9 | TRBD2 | CASSLEASGGPWTGELFF | TGTGCCAGCAGCTTAGAGGCTAGCGGGGGGCCGTGGACCGGGGAGCTGTTTTTT
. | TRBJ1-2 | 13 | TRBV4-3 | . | CASSQDSLGGYTF | TGCGCCAGCAGCCAAGATAGCCTCGGTGGCTACACCTTC
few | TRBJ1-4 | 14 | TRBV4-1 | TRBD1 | CASSQTGSYEKLFF | TGCGCCAGCAGCCAGACAGGGTCTTACGAAAAACTGTTTTTT
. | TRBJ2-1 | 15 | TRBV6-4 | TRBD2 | CASSDSAGGSNEQFF | TGTGCCAGCAGTGACTCGGCGGGGGGCAGTAATGAGCAGTTCTTC
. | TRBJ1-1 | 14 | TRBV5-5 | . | CASSLDREYTEAFF | TGTGCCAGCAGCTTGGACAGGGAATACACTGAAGCTTTCTTT
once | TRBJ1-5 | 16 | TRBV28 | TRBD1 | CASSFTGESFNQPQHF | TGTGCCAGCAGTTTCACAGGGGAGAGCTTTAATCAGCCCCAGCATTTT
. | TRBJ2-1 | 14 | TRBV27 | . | CASRLGGAYNEQFF | TGTGCCAGCAGGTTAGGGGGGGCCTACAATGAGCAGTTCTTC
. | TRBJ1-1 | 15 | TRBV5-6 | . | CASSRGYTADTEAFF | TGTGCCAGCAGCCGGGGTTATACTGCGGACACTGAAGCTTTCTTT
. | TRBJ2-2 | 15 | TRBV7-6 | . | CASSLEVEWRGELFF | TGTGCCAGCAGCTTAGAAGTGGAGTGGCGCGGGGAGCTGTTTTTT
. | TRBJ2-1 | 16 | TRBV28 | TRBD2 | CASSPSGGAGYNEQFF | TGTGCCAGCAGTCCAAGCGGGGGGGCCGGCTACAATGAGCAGTTCTTC
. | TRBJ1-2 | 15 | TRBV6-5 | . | CASSYDPSRSLGYTF | TGTGCCAGCAGTTACGATCCGAGCCGGTCCTTGGGCTACACCTTC
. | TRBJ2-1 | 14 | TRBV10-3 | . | CAISDGSSVDEQFF | TGTGCCATCAGTGATGGTTCGAGCGTCGATGAGCAGTTCTTC
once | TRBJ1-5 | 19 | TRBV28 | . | CASSFPATGGARHNQPQHF | TGTGCCAGCAGTTTCCCCGCCACAGGTGGGGCCAGGCACAATCAGCCCCAGCATTTT
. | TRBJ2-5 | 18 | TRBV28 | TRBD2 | CASSFSIVGAGGQETQYF | TGTGCCAGCAGTTTTAGTATAGTCGGAGCGGGGGGTCAAGAGACCCAGTACTTC
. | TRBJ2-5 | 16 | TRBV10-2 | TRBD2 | CASSDGSAGGQETQYF | TGCGCCAGCAGTGACGGGTCAGCGGGGGGACAAGAGACCCAGTACTTC